Listed below are T cell receptor beta chains from one sample, sequenced in a study of response to subunit inactivated influenza vaccine. TCRdb ran MiXCR on the RT-PCR reads and lists one entry per CDR3 protein. The sample has under 550,000 distinct CDR3 sequences; about 8% are singletons. This specimen consisted of PBMCs from blood, obtained roughly 24 months after vaccination. The receptors originated from a man aged 45 to 75 who received an inactivated influenza vaccine. Both conserved end residues are part of each CDR3. Expanded clones get a size class; other rows say once, few or many, or leave the size out.

j_call v_call clone_size cdr3_aa
TRBJ2-2 TRBV12-3/TRBV12-4 many CASSFIGELFF
TRBJ1-1 TRBV10-3 NA CASNTGGTEAFF
TRBJ1-2 TRBV7-2 many CASSWGQSNYGYTF
TRBJ1-4 TRBV6-2/TRBV6-3 NA CATEGPPNEKLFF
TRBJ2-2 TRBV12-3/TRBV12-4 few CASSGSGTGELFF
TRBJ2-1 TRBV11-2 NA CASSLVAPRAGDDEQFF
TRBJ1-1 TRBV18 many CASSPPGYEQGTEAFF
TRBJ1-2 TRBV5-6 many CASTLGGHGYTF
TRBJ1-1 TRBV5-1 many CASSLDPGDTEAFF
TRBJ2-1 TRBV27 NA CASSLSPEPPYNEQFF
TRBJ2-5 TRBV12-3/TRBV12-4 many CASRGQAPQETQYF
TRBJ2-1 TRBV5-1 few CASSYTPRTSGSSHRNEQFF
TRBJ2-7 TRBV4-1 few CASSPQQGVSYEQYF
TRBJ1-5 TRBV6-5 NA CASSYSTRRQFNQPQHF
TRBJ2-6 TRBV5-6 many CASSLGYNVLTF
TRBJ2-7 TRBV20-1 few CSANVGGRYSYEQYF
TRBJ2-7 TRBV20-1 few CSARGRLGGYEQYF
TRBJ2-7 TRBV5-6 few CASSPGQVQVFRQYF
TRBJ2-2 TRBV11-2 many CASSLDKIRTGAVRYTGELFF
TRBJ2-2 TRBV4-1 NA CASTLRDLDTGELFF
TRBJ2-3 TRBV12-3/TRBV12-4 many CASSVRPAGTTDTQYF
TRBJ2-5 TRBV9 NA CASSVPGMGETQYF
TRBJ1-6 TRBV12-3/TRBV12-4 NA CASSMGQGKVSPLHF
TRBJ2-3 TRBV7-9 few CASSPGLAFTDTQYF
TRBJ2-1 TRBV7-8 many CASTGDYNEQFF
TRBJ2-2 TRBV20-1 few CSASLRDRGNTGELFF
TRBJ2-5 TRBV7-9 few CASSPPRGSGETQYF
TRBJ2-7 TRBV4-2 NA CASSLYAPSYEQYF